Following are 9 T cell receptor beta chains from one sample sequenced in a study of identical twins. TCRdb ran MiXCR on the 5' RACE reads and lists one entry per CDR3 protein. This table has a few hundred thousand distinct CDR3 sequences, about 8.3% appearing once. A further study also used this sample, focusing on yellow fever vaccine responses in identical twins.

Sequencing was performed on CD8+ T cells sorted from blood. These receptors all stem from a young woman in good health.

V and J are TRBV7-9 and TRBJ2-3; TRBD2 agrees at 10 bases. Losses at the gene ends were 5 bases for V and 4 bases for J; bases not matched to a gene: 9. The germline V gene has CDR1 SEHNR and CDR2 FQNEAQ (reference sequence). The CDR3 is made up of 16 amino acids. CDR3 loop: CASSPASGSSPDTQYF. DNA of the CDR3: TGTGCCAGCAGCCCGGCTAGCGGGAGTAGCCCAGATACGCAGTATTTT.

Ten or more counts support this clonotype. Mismatch with germline at one junction end may stem from a read error. The V gene is TRBV5-6, the J gene TRBJ2-7; TRBD1 might be the D (6 bases). This CDR3 has 14 amino acids. Per the germline V gene, CDR1 is SGHDT and CDR2 is YYEEEE. CDR3 sequence: CASSLAGASFEQYF. The CDR3 nucleotides are TGTGCCAGCAGCTTGGCAGGGGCGTCCTTCGAGCAGTACTTC.

The CDR3 is CSAREAPPADYGYTF. The CDR3, as DNA: TGCAGTGCTAGAGAGGCTCCTCCCGCTGACTATGGCTACACCTTC. The chain carries TRBV20-1 and TRBJ1-2; no clear D gene. Germline lookup yields CDR1 DFQATT and CDR2 SNEGSKA (reference sequence). The CDR3 runs to 15 residues. Trimming removed 0 bases from V and 3 bases from J, with 14 bases in between.

This clonotype was observed a few times. This chain uses TRBV7-6 with TRBJ2-7; the match to TRBD2 covers 7 bases. The ends lost 3 bases at V and 2 bases at J; junction bases unmatched: 7. This CDR3 is built from 15 residues. CDR1 is SGHVS and CDR2 is FNYEAQ in the germline V gene. This CDR3 reads CASSLAGRAPYEQYF. DNA of the CDR3: TGTGCCAGCAGCTTGGCAGGGAGGGCCCCCTACGAGCAGTACTTC.

The rearrangement joins TRBV25-1 to TRBJ2-5; either TRBD1 or TRBD2 may supply D (5 bases each). Germline V gives CDR1 MGHDK, CDR2 SYGVNS. The length of the CDR3 is 15 residues. Trimming shortened V by 3 bases and J by 4 bases, and 15 bases separated the two germline ends. The CDR3 nucleotides read TGTGCCAGCAGTGACGGGACGGAGGTACGAGAGACCCAGTACTTC. This codes for CASSDGTEVRETQYF.

This clonotype came up many times. This rearrangement joins TRBV25-1 to TRBJ1-5; no clear D gene. The germline gives CDR1 MGHDK, CDR2 SYGVNS. Trimming pared 3 bases from V and 7 bases from J, leaving 13 bases between. The CDR3 sequence is 14 residues long. DNA of the CDR3: TGTGCCAGCAGTGATGGTGGGGTACTGCAGCCCCAGCATTTT. Translated: CASSDGGVLQPQHF.

The rearrangement links TRBV7-9 to TRBJ2-7; TRBD1 is a possible D gene (6 bases). Trimming removed 5 bases at V and 7 bases at J, with 12 bases between. The V gene's germline CDR1 is SEHNR and CDR2 FQNEAQ (reference sequence). The CDR3 loop spans 12 amino acids. CDR3 amino acids: CASSPGAREQYF. CDR3 DNA: TGTGCCAGCAGCCCAGGGGCGCGGGAGCAGTACTTC.

At least ten counts were recorded for this clonotype. The rearrangement links TRBV4-1 to TRBJ2-7, with 7 bases identical to TRBD2. Germline V gene sequence: CDR1 MGHRA, CDR2 YSYEKL. The CDR3 covers 15 residues. V lost 1 base and J lost 1; bases outside the gene matches: 4. Written as DNA, the CDR3 is TGCGCCAGCAGCCAAGTGCGGGAGCTATCCTACGAGCAGTACTTC. Its translation: CASSQVRELSYEQYF.

This clonotype was counted at least ten times. The rearrangement links TRBV6-5 to TRBJ2-1; no reliable D call. The V gene lost 0 bases and the J gene lost 4 bases, with 10 bases spanning the gap. This CDR3 comprises 15 residues. Germline CDR1 MNHEY, CDR2 SVGAGI. The CDR3 loop is CASSYSGAGYNEQFF. The CDR3 coding sequence is TGTGCCAGCAGTTACTCAGGCGCCGGTTACAATGAGCAGTTCTTC.